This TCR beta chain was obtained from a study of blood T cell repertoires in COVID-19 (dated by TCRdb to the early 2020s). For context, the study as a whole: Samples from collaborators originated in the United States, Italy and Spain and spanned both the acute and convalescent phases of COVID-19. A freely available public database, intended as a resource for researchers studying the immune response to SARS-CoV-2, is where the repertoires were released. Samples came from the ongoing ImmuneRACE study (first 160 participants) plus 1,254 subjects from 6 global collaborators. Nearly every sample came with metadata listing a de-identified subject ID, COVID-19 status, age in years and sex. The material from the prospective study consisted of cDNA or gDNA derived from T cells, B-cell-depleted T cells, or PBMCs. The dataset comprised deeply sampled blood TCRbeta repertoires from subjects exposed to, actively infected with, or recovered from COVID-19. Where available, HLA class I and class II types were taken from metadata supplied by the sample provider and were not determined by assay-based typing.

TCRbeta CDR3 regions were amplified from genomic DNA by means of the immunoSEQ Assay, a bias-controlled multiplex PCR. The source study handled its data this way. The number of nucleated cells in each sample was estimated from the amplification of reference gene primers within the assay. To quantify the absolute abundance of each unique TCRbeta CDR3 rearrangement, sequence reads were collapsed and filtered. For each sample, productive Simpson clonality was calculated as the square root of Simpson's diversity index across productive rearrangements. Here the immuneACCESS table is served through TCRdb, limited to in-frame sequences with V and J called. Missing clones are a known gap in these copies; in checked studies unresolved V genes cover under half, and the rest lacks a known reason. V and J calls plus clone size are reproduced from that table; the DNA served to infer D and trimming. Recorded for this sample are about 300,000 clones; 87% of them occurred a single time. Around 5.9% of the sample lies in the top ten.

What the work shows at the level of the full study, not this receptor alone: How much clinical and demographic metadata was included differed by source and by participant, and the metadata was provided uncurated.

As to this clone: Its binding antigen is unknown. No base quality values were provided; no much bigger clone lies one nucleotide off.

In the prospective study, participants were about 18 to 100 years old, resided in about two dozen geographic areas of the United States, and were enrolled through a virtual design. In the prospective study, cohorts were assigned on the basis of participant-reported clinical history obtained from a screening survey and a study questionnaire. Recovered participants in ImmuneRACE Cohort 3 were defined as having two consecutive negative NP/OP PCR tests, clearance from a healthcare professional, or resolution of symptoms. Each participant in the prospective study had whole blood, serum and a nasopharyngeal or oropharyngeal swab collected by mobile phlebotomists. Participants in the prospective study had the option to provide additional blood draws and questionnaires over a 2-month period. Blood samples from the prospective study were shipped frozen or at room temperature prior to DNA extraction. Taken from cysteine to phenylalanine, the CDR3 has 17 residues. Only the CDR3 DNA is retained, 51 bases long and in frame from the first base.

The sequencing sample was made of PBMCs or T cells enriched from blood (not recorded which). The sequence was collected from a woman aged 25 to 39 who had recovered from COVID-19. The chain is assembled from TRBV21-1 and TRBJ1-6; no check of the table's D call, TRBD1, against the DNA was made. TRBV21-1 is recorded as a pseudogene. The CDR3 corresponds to CARNLDRGFKYNSPLHF. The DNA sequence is TGTGCCAGAAATTTGGACAGGGGGTTTAAGTATAATTCACCCCTCCACTTT.